The 22 T cell receptor beta chains listed next were all sequenced from one sample in a study of T cell responses to AZD1222 COVID-19 vaccine. Assay used: immunoSEQ multiplex PCR; TCRdb lists only in-frame clones, some missing. The table shows some 54,000 clones, with nearly 90% occurring only once. The sample was peripheral blood, taken on day 0 of AZD1222 vaccination. The receptors here all came from an adult in good health.

The chain is built from TRBV27 and TRBJ2-7; D assignment may be TRBD1 or TRBD2 (6 bases each). V was trimmed by 6 bases and J by 5 bases, leaving 17 bases between them. The germline V gene has CDR1 MNHEY and CDR2 SMNVEV (reference sequence). There are 14 residues in the CDR3. CDR3 nucleotides: TGTGCCAGCAGGGTCCTCGGGGGACATCACGAGCAGTACTTC. This gives the protein CASRVLGGHHEQYF.

This rearrangement joins TRBV11-2 to TRBJ1-4, with TRBD1 matching over 8 bases. V gave up 5 bases and J gave up 8 bases; unmatched junction bases: 7. CDR3 length: 14 amino acids. CDR1 is SGHAT, CDR2 FQNNGV, per germline. CDR3 residues: CASSPGTGGEKLFF. The CDR3 nucleotides are TGTGCCAGCAGCCCCGGGACAGGTGGCGAAAAACTGTTTTTT.

The rearrangement uses TRBV19 and TRBJ2-1; a weak D match, TRBD2 (6 bases). Germline V gene lookup returns CDR1 LNHDA and CDR2 SQIVND (reference sequence). The ends were cut back, 5 bases at V and 2 bases at J, with 13 bases in the middle. The CDR3 totals 15 residues. Written as DNA, the CDR3 is TGTGCCAGTAGTCTGGCGTCGGGGGCCTACAATGAGCAGTTCTTC. It codes for CASSLASGAYNEQFF.

The rearrangement joins TRBV7-9 to TRBJ1-1; the D is unclear. Germline V gene data show CDR1 as SEHNR and CDR2 as FQNEAQ (reference sequence). This CDR3 comprises 14 residues. V shed 5 bases and J shed 1 base, with 11 bases lying between them. The CDR3 DNA follows: TGTGCCAGCAGCCCATGGACGGGGAACACTGAAGCTTTCTTT. Amino acids: CASSPWTGNTEAFF.

The rearrangement joins TRBV18 to TRBJ2-1; 16 bases align to TRBD2. CDR3 length: 16 amino acids. CDR1 and CDR2 (germline): KGHSH, LQKENI. V lost 0 bases to trimming and J lost 7 bases; unmatched junction nucleotides: 0. The CDR3 DNA is TGTGCCAGCTCACCACCGGGACTAGCGGGGGGGAATGAGCAGTTCTTC. Its translation is CASSPPGLAGGNEQFF.

The gene calls are TRBV7-2 and TRBJ2-3; D may be TRBD2 (6 bases). The germline V gene has CDR1 SGHTA and CDR2 FQGNSA. CDR3 length equals 14 residues. Trimming removed 0 bases from V and 5 bases from J, with 9 bases in between. The CDR3 DNA sequence: TGTGCCAGCAGCTTAGCCCGGGGAGGAGATACGCAGTATTTT. It translates to CASSLARGGDTQYF.

The chain carries TRBV5-1 and TRBJ1-1, with unresolved D. V lost 1 base and J 2 bases, leaving 9 bases between the germline ends. CDR3 length: 14 amino acids. The V gene's germline CDR1 is SGHRS and CDR2 YFSETQ. The CDR3 coding sequence is TGCGCCAGCAGCTTGACCGGGCCCAACACTGAAGCTTTCTTT. Its translation is CASSLTGPNTEAFF.

There are a few counts of this clone. The J gene is TRBJ1-5, the V gene TRBV6-1; perhaps TRBD1 as D (5 bases). V lost 1 base to trimming and J lost 4 bases, with 11 bases between them. The CDR3 totals 15 residues. The germline gives CDR1 MNHNS, CDR2 SASEGT. The DNA of the CDR3 is TGTGCCAGCAGTGAAGGAGCCAGGGTAAATCAGCCCCAGCATTTT. Translation gives CASSEGARVNQPQHF.

This clone was seen a single time. J is TRBJ1-2 and V is TRBV6-1, with 7 bases fitting TRBD1. The germline V gene encodes CDR1 MNHNS and CDR2 SASEGT. CDR3 size: 12 residues. V shed 3 bases and J 11 bases; nucleotides not matched to a gene: 6. The CDR3 DNA reads as TGTGCCAGCAGTGACCAGACAGGGAGATACACCTTC. Protein product: CASSDQTGRYTF.

The chain links TRBV7-9 to TRBJ1-2; no clear D gene. Per germline, CDR1 SEHNR and CDR2 FQNEAQ (reference sequence). There are 14 residues in the CDR3. The germline V and J ends were trimmed by 2 bases and 6 bases, with 13 bases remaining between them. The CDR3 region is CASSLIGPFHGYTF. The CDR3 DNA sequence: TGTGCCAGCAGCTTAATAGGGCCGTTCCATGGCTACACCTTC.

The rearrangement uses TRBV11-1 and TRBJ1-1; a weak D match, TRBD1 (5 bases). V was clipped by 1 base and J by 0 bases, with 9 bases between them. CDR3 length: 15 residues. Per the germline V gene, CDR1 is SGHAT and CDR2 is FQDESV (reference sequence). The CDR3 DNA is TGTGCCAGCAGCTTAGGCAGGGTGATGAACACTGAAGCTTTCTTT. The encoded protein is CASSLGRVMNTEAFF. Filled out from reference TRBV11-1 and TRBJ1-1, the complete variable domain reads EAEVAQSPRYKITEKSQAVAFWCDPISGHATLYWYRQILGQGPELLVQFQDESVVDDSQLPKDRFSAERLKGVDSTLKIQPAELGDSAMYLCASSLGRVMNTEAFFGQGTRLTVV.

This clone was seen just once. CDR3 in amino acids: CASSPYRVSPLHF. The DNA of the CDR3 is TGTGCCAGCAGCCCCTACAGGGTTTCACCCCTCCACTTT. The V call is TRBV7-2, the J call TRBJ1-6, with D possibly matching TRBD1 (6 bases). Deletions cut 5 bases from V and 9 bases from J, with 11 bases between. Per the germline V gene, CDR1 is SGHTA and CDR2 is FQGNSA. This CDR3 has 13 amino acids.

The chain links TRBV19 to TRBJ2-2; D ambiguous. V was trimmed by 4 bases and J by 6 bases, leaving 9 bases between them. The CDR3 has 13 residues. Germline values: CDR1 LNHDA, CDR2 SQIVND (reference sequence). CDR3 amino acids: CASSNYFSGELFF. The CDR3 DNA follows: TGTGCCAGTAGTAATTACTTCTCCGGGGAGCTGTTTTTT.

V gene TRBV24-1 combines with J gene TRBJ2-5; 7 nucleotides match TRBD1. CDR1 and CDR2 (germline): KGHDR, SFDVKD. Trimming at V came to 4 bases and at J to 3 bases, leaving 7 bases not matched to a gene. This CDR3 is built from 15 residues. The CDR3 DNA follows: TGTGCCACCAGTGACCTCGGACAGGTTAAAGAGACCCAGTACTTC. Amino acids: CATSDLGQVKETQYF.

This clone showed up just once. The V and J genes are TRBV10-3 and TRBJ1-2, with a weak D call TRBD1 (5 bases). The germline gives CDR1 ENHRY, CDR2 SYGVKD. This CDR3 is 14 amino acids long. Deletions cut 8 bases from V and 6 bases from J, with 19 bases between. CDR3 bases: TGTGCCATCGTAGATCTGGCAGGGAATAATGGCTACACCTTC. Translating gives CAIVDLAGNNGYTF.

V is TRBV6-5 and J is TRBJ1-5; D is ambiguous. Germline V gene lookup returns CDR1 MNHEY and CDR2 SVGAGI. The CDR3 covers 15 residues. Trimming pared 0 bases from V and 4 bases from J, leaving 10 bases between. CDR3 residues: CASSYSIENNQPQHF. The DNA of the CDR3 is TGTGCCAGCAGTTACTCGATAGAGAATAATCAGCCCCAGCATTTT.

The gene calls are TRBV7-8 and TRBJ1-5; no firm D call. The CDR3 spans 15 residues. The V gene lost 2 bases and the J gene lost 0 bases, with 8 bases spanning the gap. Germline-derived CDR1 and CDR2 are SGHVS and FQNEAQ. The CDR3 sequence is CASSLTRHSNQPQHF. CDR3 nucleotide sequence: TGTGCCAGCAGCTTAACCAGGCATAGCAATCAGCCCCAGCATTTT.

V and J are TRBV7-6 and TRBJ1-1; 10 nucleotides align to TRBD1. Trimming cost V 1 base and J 5 bases; bases outside gene matches: 4. The CDR3 totals 15 residues. Germline V CDR1 and CDR2: SGHVS, FNYEAQ. Written as DNA, the CDR3 is TGTGCCAGCAGCTTAGGGGACAGGGGTTTTACTGAAGCTTTCTTT. Amino acids: CASSLGDRGFTEAFF.

The chain employs TRBV10-2 and TRBJ1-1; D perhaps matches TRBD1 (5 bases). Looked up from germline, CDR1 is WSHSY and CDR2 is SAAADI. V shed 2 bases and J shed 0 bases, with 7 bases lying between them. This CDR3 is built from 14 residues. The DNA for the CDR3 is TGCGCCAGCAGTGAGGGGGGAATGAACACTGAAGCTTTCTTT. Its protein is CASSEGGMNTEAFF.

The chain couples TRBV30 to TRBJ1-1; 7 positions agree with TRBD1. Losses at the gene ends were 0 bases for V and 4 bases for J; bases not matched to a gene: 5. The CDR3 consists of 14 residues. Germline V gene sequence: CDR1 GTSNPN, CDR2 SVGIG (reference sequence). In DNA, the CDR3 is TGTGCCTGGAGTGTAAAAGGGGGCGGCACTGAAGCTTTCTTT. This sequence encodes CAWSVKGGGTEAFF.

The rearrangement links TRBV28 to TRBJ2-7; D unclear. Trimming removed 3 bases from V and 2 bases from J, with 2 bases in between. Germline-derived CDR1 and CDR2 are MDHEN and SYDVKM. CDR3 length equals 11 residues. The CDR3 DNA reads as TGTGCCAGCAGTTTCGCCTACGAGCAGTACTTC. Translation gives CASSFAYEQYF.

The chain recombines TRBV19 with TRBJ2-2, with TRBD2 matching 7 bases. The trim removed 5 bases at V and 10 bases at J, leaving 10 bases unmatched. CDR3 length: 14 residues. From germline, CDR1 is LNHDA and CDR2 SQIVND (reference sequence). CDR3 sequence reads: CASSSRDGGLELFF. The CDR3 nucleotides are TGTGCCAGTAGTTCCCGGGACGGGGGGTTGGAGCTGTTTTTT.